This T cell receptor (beta chain) was obtained from a study of brain metastases from non-small cell lung cancer. The table came from immunoSEQ multiplex PCR; TCRdb's copy has only in-frame clones and leaves some out. The repertoire includes 3,500 to 5,000 clones, about 81% of them detected once, and approximately 5% sits in the top ten. The CDR3 sequence is 13 residues long. V lost 5 bases to trimming and J lost 10 bases, with 18 bases between them. CDR1 is SGHVS and CDR2 is FNYEAQ in the germline V gene. The source of this sequence is a donor over 35 with non-small cell lung cancer. The chain joins TRBV7-6 to TRBJ2-7; weak D call: TRBD2 (6 bases). Sequenced: tumor-adjacent normal tissue. Here the CDR3 reads CASSPRLVAEQYF. In DNA, the CDR3 is TGTGCCAGCAGCCCACGACTAGTAGCCGAACAGTACTTC.